This T cell receptor beta chain is drawn from a study of blood T cell repertoires in COVID-19. Across the study: COVID-19 samples collected from the United States, Italy and Spain covered acute and convalescent phases.

Germline V gene sequence: CDR1 MNHEY, CDR2 SVGEGT. V shed 0 bases, J shed 9 bases, and the junction held 11 bases outside the gene matches. The CDR3 runs 16 residues. Generated by immunoSEQ multiplex PCR, the TCRdb table keeps only in-frame clones and is missing some. The repertoire holds approximately 67,000 clones, with 87% as singletons. The chain carries TRBV6-2 or TRBV6-3 and TRBJ2-1; TRBD2 matches at 7 bases. This clonotype originated in a woman aged 80 or over with acute or convalescent COVID-19. The sequenced sample was peripheral blood. This chain's CDR3 is CASSYSGTIGVGEQFF. The CDR3 bases are TGTGCCAGCAGTTACTCCGGGACTATCGGGGTCGGTGAGCAGTTCTTC.